Each of the 11 T cell receptor beta chains below was sequenced from the same sample in a study of human T cells and chemical hapten exposure. One entry per CDR3 protein, called by TCRdb with MiXCR from the RACE reads. There are over 65,000 distinct CDR3 sequences in the sample; around 10% occur only once, and approximately 4.6% lies in the top ten. Time point in this sample: patch test 1, 2 weeks after DPC sensitization. Treatment noted: therapeutic diphenylcyclopropenone sensitization with weekly scalp DPC. Source: whole blood, taken in connection with sensitization to the hapten diphenylcyclopropenone (DPC). The source is a woman aged 45-65 years with alopecia areata. Some clones in this sample may be carry-over from other donors' samples.

The chain recombines TRBV11-2 with TRBJ2-7; 9 positions match TRBD1. CDR3 length: 14 amino acids. With 1 base clipped from V and 7 bases from J, the junction kept 5 bases outside the gene matches. The V gene's germline CDR1 is SGHAT and CDR2 FQNNGV. CDR3 loop: CASSLGGQGREQYF. The DNA for the CDR3 is TGTGCCAGCAGCTTAGGGGGACAGGGACGGGAGCAGTACTTC.

This clonotype was recorded at least ten times. The V and J genes are TRBV21-1 and TRBJ2-7; TRBD1, the table's D call, was not compared with the DNA. TRBV21-1 is classified as a pseudogene. The CDR3 runs 12 residues. CDR3 amino acids: CASRTVIYEQYF. DNA of the CDR3: TGTGCCAGCAGGACAGTGATCTACGAGCAGTACTTC.

This clonotype showed up many times. CDR3 coding DNA: TGTGCCAGCAGTCAAGCCGGGGCAGATCCTAACTATGGCTACACCTTC. Protein sequence: CASSQAGADPNYGYTF. The rearrangement uses TRBV7-9 and TRBJ1-2, with D perhaps TRBD1 (5 bases). The CDR3 extends over 16 amino acids. The V end lost 6 bases, the J end lost 0 bases, and 17 bases lay between the germline ends. CDR1 is SEHNR, CDR2 FQNEAQ, per germline (reference sequence).

This clonotype was picked up many times. The gene calls are TRBV29-1 and TRBJ2-5; D may correspond to TRBD1 or TRBD2 (5 bases each). The CDR3 runs to 15 residues. V was trimmed by 4 bases and J by 5 bases, leaving 20 bases between them. CDR1 is SQVTM and CDR2 is ANQGSEA in the germline V gene. The CDR3 nucleotides read TGCAGCGTTGCAAACGGATCCGATGGGACGGAGACCCAGTACTTC. Amino acid sequence: CSVANGSDGTETQYF.

The gene calls are TRBV25-1 and TRBJ2-3; 9 positions match TRBD2. There are 14 residues in the CDR3. Germline loops: CDR1 MGHDK, CDR2 SYGVNS. V dropped 9 bases and J dropped 2; count of bases not matched to a gene: 6. The CDR3 loop reads CASPAGGVTDTQYF. For the CDR3, the DNA is TGTGCCAGTCCCGCGGGGGGGGTCACAGATACGCAGTATTTT.

There are a few counts of this clonotype. The chain links TRBV7-8 to TRBJ2-3; D is uncertain. The CDR3 is 14 residues long. The V gene's germline CDR1 is SGHVS and CDR2 FQNEAQ. V was pared by 5 bases and J by 1 base, with 10 bases between. CDR3 in DNA: TGTGCCAGCAGCCCCGAATTCCGCACAGATACGCAGTATTTT. Protein product: CASSPEFRTDTQYF.

This clonotype was found a few times. The V call is TRBV7-2, the J call TRBJ1-5, with D possibly matching TRBD1 (6 bases). The germline V gene has CDR1 SGHTA and CDR2 FQGNSA. V was clipped by 4 bases and J by 3 bases, with 13 bases between them. CDR3 size: 15 residues. DNA of the CDR3: TGTGCCAGCAGCTCACAGGGACTGCTCAATCAGCCCCAGCATTTT. Its protein product is CASSSQGLLNQPQHF.

This rearrangement joins TRBV7-2 to TRBJ1-2; D might be TRBD1 (5 bases). Germline lookup yields CDR1 SGHTA and CDR2 FQGNSA. The CDR3 runs to 13 residues. The ends were cut back, 5 bases at V and 4 bases at J, with 11 bases in the middle. Here the CDR3 DNA reads TGTGCCAGCAGCCTAGGGGTGGTCTATGGCTACACCTTC. It encodes CASSLGVVYGYTF.

This clonotype showed up many times. The rearrangement links TRBV29-1 to TRBJ2-1, with 12 nucleotides matching TRBD2. V lost 6 bases, J lost 2 bases, and 8 bases stayed unmatched. This CDR3 comprises 16 residues. Germline V CDR1 and CDR2: SQVTM, ANQGSEA. This CDR3 is CSVETSGSITYNEQFF. CDR3 in DNA: TGCAGCGTGGAGACTAGCGGGAGCATTACCTACAATGAGCAGTTCTTC.

This clonotype was counted many times. V usage is TRBV6-5 and J usage is TRBJ2-1; 7 bases match TRBD2. The germline V gene has CDR1 MNHEY and CDR2 SVGAGI. The CDR3 is 15 amino acids. V was clipped by 3 bases and J by 9 bases; unmatched bases: 11. CDR3 bases: TGTGCCAGCAGTTATTCGAGGGAGGGCCTGAGTGAGCAGTTCTTC. Translating gives CASSYSREGLSEQFF.

J is TRBJ2-3 and V is TRBV7-2, with 8 positions matching TRBD1. The V segment lost 6 bases and the J segment 3 bases; nucleotides outside the gene matches: 11. CDR1 is SGHTA, CDR2 FQGNSA, per germline. The CDR3 contains 16 residues. CDR3 nucleotide sequence: TGTGCCAGCAGAAAGCGAGGACAGGGAACGACAGATACGCAGTATTTT. Protein: CASRKRGQGTTDTQYF.